In its sample, the clone carrying this T cell receptor beta chain was seen a few times. The antigen is undetermined. The data are from a study of T cells after posttransplantation cyclophosphamide. Study-level results: Later blood repertoires were often dominated by clones from the donor CD8+ memory compartment.

Clones were read by immunoSEQ multiplex PCR, and TCRdb kept only the in-frame ones, dropping some. The sample lists 50,000 to 65,000 clones, more than 70% occurring once. The source material was PBMCs. This TCR was recovered from a man in his thirties or forties with a blood cancer, CMV-positive, and with a related stem cell donor.

DNA of the CDR3: TGTGCCATCGGGGACAGCTGGAACACTGAAGCTTTCTTT. Its translation: CAIGDSWNTEAFF. The V call is TRBV10-3, the J call TRBJ1-1; 7 positions match TRBD1. Per the germline V gene, CDR1 is ENHRY and CDR2 is SYGVKD. Unmatched junction bases numbered 4, after V lost 8 bases and J lost 1 base. This CDR3 has 13 residues.